The 12 T cell receptor beta chains listed next were all sequenced from one sample in a study of T-cell reconstitution after alpha-beta-depleted transplantation in children. Unique molecular identifiers were incorporated during preparation of the TCRbeta library. TCRdb passed the PCR reads through MiXCR, listing each CDR3 protein once. The data hold 700,000 or so distinct CDR3 sequences, with under 15% observed a single time. This specimen was PBMCs, taken before TCRalphabeta/CD19-depleted stem cell transplant. All receptors come from a girl aged 2-15 years with congenital amegakaryocytic thrombocytopenia, due to receive a stem cell transplant.

With regard to this clonotype: Compared with germline, one end of the junction differs, possibly owing to a read error. This chain uses TRBV18 with TRBJ2-7; D gene ambiguous. Germline V gives CDR1 KGHSH, CDR2 LQKENI. The CDR3 is 12 amino acids. The CDR3 is CAISPRDYEQYF. DNA for the CDR3: TGTGCCATCTCACCAAGAGACTACGAGCAGTACTTC. Variable domain in full (rest from reference TRBV18 and TRBJ2-7): NAGVMQNPRHLVRRRGQEARLRCSPMKGHSHVYWYRQLPEEGLKFMVYLQKENIIDESGMPKERFSAEFPKEGPSILRIQQVVRGDSAAYFCAISPRDYEQYFGPGTRLTVT.

The chain employs TRBV7-3 and TRBJ2-1, with TRBD2 matching over 10 bases. The CDR3 loop spans 22 amino acids. V trimming: 0 bases; J trimming: 5 bases; junction bases outside the gene matches: 22. CDR1 is SGHTA, CDR2 FQGTGA, per germline. The CDR3 DNA follows: TGTGCCAGCAGCTTAACCGGGGGGCAGACGCTAGCGGGAGTAGGGGCTAACAATGAGCAGTTCTTC. It yields the protein CASSLTGGQTLAGVGANNEQFF.

This clonotype has at least ten counts. V is TRBV4-1 and J is TRBJ2-3; no reliable D call. Germline loops: CDR1 MGHRA, CDR2 YSYEKL. V lost 0 bases and J lost 6, with 13 bases in between. The CDR3 runs 15 residues. The CDR3 DNA reads as TGCGCCAGCAGCCAAGATGGCTACCCCAGGGATACGCAGTATTTT. This codes for CASSQDGYPRDTQYF.

There are many counts of this clonotype. The CDR3 loop reads CATSSGLARSYNEQFF. The DNA of the CDR3 is TGTGCCACCAGCAGCGGACTAGCTCGGTCCTACAATGAGCAGTTCTTC. The chain links TRBV15 to TRBJ2-1; 8 bases line up with TRBD2. This CDR3 comprises 16 residues. Germline assignment: CDR1 LNHNV and CDR2 YYDKDF (reference sequence). V lost 3 bases and J lost 1; bases outside the gene matches: 5.

J is TRBJ1-2 and V is TRBV29-1, with no clear D. V lost 4 bases, J lost 4 bases, and 16 bases lay in between. Germline V CDR1 and CDR2: SQVTM, ANQGSEA. This CDR3 comprises 14 residues. This chain's CDR3 is CSVASGRAGYGYTF. CDR3 DNA sequence: TGCAGCGTTGCAAGCGGCCGGGCAGGCTATGGCTACACCTTC.

A word on this clonotype: Since the CDR3 does not end with the conserved phenylalanine or tryptophan, this likely comes from a read error. V and J are TRBV7-8 and TRBJ2-1; 11 positions match TRBD2. The CDR3 has 15 amino acids. Germline CDR1 and CDR2: SGHVS and FQNEAQ. CDR3 nucleotides: TGTGCCAGCAGTTTAGGGACTAGCGGCTGGAATGAGCAGTTCTAC. This gives the protein CASSLGTSGWNEQFY.

This clonotype was recorded a few times. The chain carries TRBV14 and TRBJ1-1; tentatively, D is TRBD1 (6 bases). The ends were cut back, 0 bases at V and 8 bases at J, with 10 bases in the middle. Germline-derived CDR1 and CDR2 are SGHDN and FVKESK. The CDR3 has 13 residues. For the CDR3, the DNA is TGTGCCAGCAGCCAAGACCGGACAGACGAAGCTTTCTTT. Its translation is CASSQDRTDEAFF.

This clonotype was detected many times. The V gene is TRBV11-3, the J gene TRBJ2-1; 11 nucleotides match TRBD2. This CDR3 region has 14 residues. CDR1 and CDR2 (germline): SGHNT, YENEEA. V lost 5 bases to trimming and J lost 8 bases; unmatched junction nucleotides: 5. The CDR3 nucleotides are TGTGCCAGCAGCCCCAGTAGCGGGAGGGATGAGCAGTTCTTC. As protein: CASSPSSGRDEQFF. Supplemented by reference TRBV11-3 and TRBJ2-1, the full variable domain reads EAGVVQSPRYKIIEKKQPVAFWCNPISGHNTLYWYLQNLGQGPELLIRYENEEAVDDSQLPKDRFSAERLKGVDSTLKIQPAELGDSAVYLCASSPSSGRDEQFFGPGTRLTVL.

This clonotype was recorded many times. This chain connects TRBV20-1 to TRBJ2-7; D perhaps matches TRBD2 (6 bases). CDR1 and CDR2 (germline): DFQATT, SNEGSKA (reference sequence). Deletions cut 0 bases from V and 4 bases from J, with 19 bases between. The CDR3 has 16 amino acids. The CDR3 sequence is CSARDQDYKVFYEQYF. CDR3 DNA sequence: TGCAGTGCTAGAGATCAGGACTATAAGGTATTTTACGAGCAGTACTTC.

This clonotype has just a few counts. The genes are TRBV7-9 and TRBJ1-1, with no clear D. The CDR3 consists of 14 residues. Germline CDR1 reads SEHNR; CDR2 reads FQNEAQ (reference sequence). V was trimmed by 10 bases and J by 2 bases, leaving 17 bases between them. The CDR3 DNA follows: TGTGCCACCTACGACGTCGGCGGAAACACTGAAGCTTTCTTT. Protein: CATYDVGGNTEAFF.

There are many counts of this clonotype. This chain connects TRBV7-2 to TRBJ2-3; D is undetermined. The V end lost 3 bases, the J end lost 4 bases, and 5 bases lay between the germline ends. The CDR3 is made up of 12 amino acids. Germline CDR1 SGHTA, CDR2 FQGNSA. This CDR3 is CASSFFSDTQYF. DNA of the CDR3: TGTGCCAGCAGCTTTTTCTCAGATACGCAGTATTTT.

This clonotype was observed at least ten times. The rearrangement links TRBV5-1 to TRBJ2-1; D is perhaps TRBD2 (6 bases). V was clipped by 0 bases and J by 7 bases, with 17 bases between them. From germline, CDR1 is SGHRS and CDR2 YFSETQ. CDR3 length: 16 amino acids. This CDR3 is CASSLAVVAERNEQFF. The CDR3 coding sequence is TGCGCCAGCAGCTTGGCCGTAGTAGCGGAGAGAAATGAGCAGTTCTTC.